A selection of T cell receptor beta chains follows, all from one sample in a study of graft-versus-host responses after intestinal transplantation. What these receptors recognize is not known. Sequencing used immunoSEQ multiplex PCR; TCRdb keeps in-frame clones, though not all of them. Of tens of thousands of clones detected, roughly 93% appear once; the ten largest clones hold more than 0.15%. The sequencing used unstimulated CD4+ T cells sorted from spleen or lymph node cells, collected before transplant. These receptors came from a human donor who was the organ donor for an intestinal transplant. CDR3s include the opening cysteine and the closing phenylalanine or tryptophan. Fields, in order: D gene, J gene, clone size, V gene, CDR3 DNA, CDR3 protein. A D gene is named only where the DNA matches it firmly. Clone size is stated in some rows and not others, as once, few, many or a class when expanded.

TRBD2 TRBJ2-5 NA TRBV4-1 TGCGCCAGCAGCCAGCCGGGACTAGGGCAAGAGACCCAGTACTTC CASSQPGLGQETQYF
NA TRBJ2-3 NA TRBV27 TGTGCCAGCAGTTTATCTAGGAGCCCCAGCACAGATACGCAGTATTTT CASSLSRSPSTDTQYF
TRBD2 TRBJ2-3 once TRBV28 TGTGCCAGCAGTCTCCTAGCGGGGGGGCTTCTTGATACGCAGTATTTT CASSLLAGGLLDTQYF
NA TRBJ1-6 NA TRBV7-2 TGTGCCAGTGCACAGGCTCGGTCACCCCTCCACTTT CASAQARSPLHF
NA TRBJ2-7 NA TRBV28 TGTGCCAGCAGTTTGTGGACTGATTACGAGCAGTACTTC CASSLWTDYEQYF
NA TRBJ1-5 NA TRBV28 TGTGCCAGCAGTGGTGGAGTGTCCCCCCAGCATTTT CASSGGVSPQHF
TRBD2 TRBJ2-1 NA TRBV19 TGTGCCAGTAGTTGGGGTAGCGGGGAGGATGAGCAGTTCTTC CASSWGSGEDEQFF
TRBD1 TRBJ1-1 NA TRBV30 TGTGCCTGGAGTATTACAGGGGCTTTGAACACTGAAGCTTTCTTT CAWSITGALNTEAFF
TRBD1 TRBJ1-3 NA TRBV2 TGTGCCAGCAGTATGAGGGGGCAGAGCTCTGGAAACACCATATATTTT CASSMRGQSSGNTIYF
TRBD2 TRBJ2-3 once TRBV19 TGTGCCAGTCAAACTTTCGGACTAGCGGGCACAGATACGCAGTATTTT CASQTFGLAGTDTQYF
NA TRBJ1-6 once TRBV6-6 TGTGCCAGCAGTGAGTCTCATAATTCACCCCTCCACTTT CASSESHNSPLHF
NA TRBJ1-5 NA TRBV5-1 TGCGCCAGCAGCCCCGGACATGACAATCAGCCCCAGCATTTT CASSPGHDNQPQHF
NA TRBJ2-1 NA TRBV6-4 TGTGCCAGCAGCCCCCGGGGCACAGGGCGCAATGAGCAGTTCTTC CASSPRGTGRNEQFF
NA TRBJ1-3 NA TRBV12-5 TGTGCTAGTGGTTTGTGGGCCCACTCTGGAAACACCATATATTTT CASGLWAHSGNTIYF
NA TRBJ1-2 once TRBV2 TGTGCCAGCAGTGCTCGCTGGGGGGATGGCTACACCTTC CASSARWGDGYTF
NA TRBJ2-1 NA TRBV28 TGTGCCAGCAGTTTTAAGCTGGTGGGGGGGCGTGGATATGAGCAGTTCTTC CASSFKLVGGRGYEQFF
TRBD1 TRBJ1-1 NA TRBV27 TGTGCCAGCAGTTTAACCGAACGACAGGGAACGGGCACTGAAGCTTTCTTT CASSLTERQGTGTEAFF
NA TRBJ2-3 NA TRBV5-1 TGCGCCAGCAGCTTGGCAGGGATTCAAGGGCACTTTTCAGATACGCAGTATTTT CASSLAGIQGHFSDTQYF
TRBD1 TRBJ2-1 NA TRBV30 TGTGCCTGGGGACAGGGGGGTAGGGAGCAGTTCTTC CAWGQGGREQFF
NA TRBJ1-2 NA TRBV28 TGTGCCAGCAGTTTTAATCAGGGTGGCTACACCTTC CASSFNQGGYTF
NA TRBJ1-3 NA TRBV6-1 TGTGCCAGCAGTGTCTCGAGGAACACCATATATTTT CASSVSRNTIYF
TRBD1 TRBJ2-7 NA TRBV18 TGTGCCAGCTCACCCGGGACAGCCTCCCTAAACGAGCAGTACTTC CASSPGTASLNEQYF
NA TRBJ2-3 NA TRBV6-1 TGTGCCGGTGCTAGGGGCACAGATACGCAGTATTTT CAGARGTDTQYF
NA TRBJ2-7 NA TRBV19 TGTGCCAGTAGTACCCAGGGGGGGAGCTACGAGCAGTACTTC CASSTQGGSYEQYF
TRBD2 TRBJ2-1 NA TRBV25-1 TGTGCCAGCAGTCCCAGATTTAGCCCGGGGGGCAATGAGCAGTTCTTC CASSPRFSPGGNEQFF
NA TRBJ1-6 NA TRBV11-2 TGTGCCAGCAGCTTTGGGGTCGGGAATTCACCCCTCCACTTT CASSFGVGNSPLHF
NA TRBJ1-6 once TRBV5-1 TGCGCCAGCAGCGCGGCCCGACAGCCTAATTCACCCCTCCACTTT CASSAARQPNSPLHF
NA TRBJ1-1 NA TRBV5-1 TGCGCCAGCAGCTTGCGGGAGAACACTGAAGCTTTCTTT CASSLRENTEAFF
NA TRBJ2-1 NA TRBV7-9 TGTGCCAGCAGCTTTGGCCAACTTGTGAATGAGCAGTTCTTC CASSFGQLVNEQFF
NA TRBJ2-5 NA TRBV7-9 TGTGCCAGCAGCTTAGCGGCCCTACTGGAGACCCAGTACTTC CASSLAALLETQYF
NA TRBJ1-3 NA TRBV15 TGTGCCACCAGCAGAGACATCTCTGGAAACACCATATATTTT CATSRDISGNTIYF
NA TRBJ1-2 NA TRBV6-5 TGTGCCAGCACCAAACAGGAATCCTACTATGGCTACACCTTC CASTKQESYYGYTF
TRBD1 TRBJ1-4 NA TRBV2 TGTGCCAGCAGAGACAGGGGGCGAAACCCGAATGAAAAACTGTTTTTT CASRDRGRNPNEKLFF
NA TRBJ1-1 NA TRBV5-1 TGCGCCAGCAGCTTGTCTGGCACTGAAGCTTTCTTT CASSLSGTEAFF
TRBD1 TRBJ1-2 once TRBV6-6 TGTGCCAGCAGTTACAAAGGACAGGGGGCTGGTGGCTACACCTTC CASSYKGQGAGGYTF
TRBD1 TRBJ1-2 NA TRBV7-3 TGTGCCAGCAGCCGCGGGGGACAGCAGGATGGCTACACCTTC CASSRGGQQDGYTF
TRBD1 TRBJ2-5 NA TRBV5-1 TGCGCCAGCAGCCAGACAGGGGGAGAGACCCAGTACTTC CASSQTGGETQYF
TRBD1 TRBJ2-4 once TRBV28 TGTGCCAGCAGTGAGGACAGGTCGAGAAACATTCAGTACTTC CASSEDRSRNIQYF
NA TRBJ2-7 NA TRBV2 TGTGCCAGCAGCTACAGCTACGAGCAGTACTTC CASSYSYEQYF
TRBD1 TRBJ1-1 NA TRBV5-6 TGTGCCAGCAGCCCTCGACAGGGGGCCGTCTGGTCTGAAGCTTTCTTT CASSPRQGAVWSEAFF
TRBD2 TRBJ2-7 NA TRBV5-5 TGTGCCAGCAGCTATTCCGGGACTAGCTCCTACGAGCAGTACTTC CASSYSGTSSYEQYF
NA TRBJ2-7 NA TRBV4-2 TGTGCCAGCAGCCAACCCAACACGGACGAGCAGTACTTC CASSQPNTDEQYF
TRBD2 TRBJ2-3 NA TRBV19 TGTGCCAGTAGTATAAGCGGGGGGGCCACAGATACGCAGTATTTT CASSISGGATDTQYF
TRBD1 TRBJ1-2 NA TRBV28 TGTGCCAGCAGTTTTGGAGGGGGCGTCGTTCATGGCTACACCTTC CASSFGGGVVHGYTF
NA TRBJ1-1 NA TRBV2 TGTGCCAGCAGTGACAGGGGAGGGAACACTGAAGCTTTCTTT CASSDRGGNTEAFF
NA TRBJ2-3 NA TRBV4-1 TGCGCCAGCAGCCAAGAGCCCGTGCTAGGAGCAGATACGCAGTATTTT CASSQEPVLGADTQYF
NA TRBJ1-4 once TRBV2 TGTGCCAGCCGGGAGGATTGGGGGAAACTGTTTTTT CASREDWGKLFF
NA TRBJ1-3 NA TRBV6-5 TGTGCCAGCAGTTACTCGACCTGGGATCGAAACACCATATATTTT CASSYSTWDRNTIYF
NA TRBJ2-5 NA TRBV28 TGTGCCAGCAGCCAGAGCAATCGGAGGGAGACCCAGTACTTC CASSQSNRRETQYF
NA TRBJ1-4 NA TRBV25-1 TGTGCCAGCAGCCCCATTAATGAAAAACTGTTTTTT CASSPINEKLFF
NA TRBJ2-2 NA TRBV12-2 TGTGCAAGTCGCTTACGTGACAGGGGGCGAACCGGGGAGCTGTTTTTT CASRLRDRGRTGELFF
TRBD1 TRBJ1-2 NA TRBV29-1 TGCAGCGTCCGACAGGGGGCTACTAACTATGGCTACACCTTC CSVRQGATNYGYTF
NA TRBJ1-2 NA TRBV27 TGTGCCAGCGGACAGATAGGAGGCTACACCTTC CASGQIGGYTF
NA TRBJ1-5 NA TRBV19 TGTGCCAGTAGTATTTCCGAGGGCGGACAGCCCCAGCATTTT CASSISEGGQPQHF